This T cell receptor beta chain was retrieved from a study of T-cell reconstitution after alpha-beta-depleted transplantation in children. This clonotype was seen ten or more times. This sample's TCRbeta library carried unique molecular identifier barcodes. TCRdb re-derived calls from the PCR reads in MiXCR, one entry per CDR3 protein. Of about 240,000 distinct CDR3 sequences in the sample, more than 10% were seen once. V trimming: 8 bases; J trimming: 1 base; junction bases outside the gene matches: 7. CDR1 and CDR2 from the germline V gene are SQVTM and ANQGSEA. The CDR3 is 14 residues long. The V gene is TRBV29-1, the J gene TRBJ1-1; 10 bases match TRBD1. Sequences were derived from PBMCs from the stem cell graft donor, sampled from the stem cell graft. This sequence originates from a human donor who donated a stem cell graft to a child with acute lymphoblastic leukemia. The CDR3 DNA reads TGCAGCTCTCGGACAGGGGGAACGAACACTGAAGCTTTCTTT. Encoded protein: CSSRTGGTNTEAFF.